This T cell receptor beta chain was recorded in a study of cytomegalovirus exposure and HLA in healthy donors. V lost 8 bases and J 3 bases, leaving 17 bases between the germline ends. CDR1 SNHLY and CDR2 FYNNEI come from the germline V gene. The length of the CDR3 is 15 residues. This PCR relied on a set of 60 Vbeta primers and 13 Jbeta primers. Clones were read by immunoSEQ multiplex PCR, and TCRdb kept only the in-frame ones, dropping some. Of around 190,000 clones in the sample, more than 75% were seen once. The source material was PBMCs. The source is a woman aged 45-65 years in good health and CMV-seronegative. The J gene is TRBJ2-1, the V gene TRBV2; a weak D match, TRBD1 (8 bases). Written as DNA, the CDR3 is TGTGCCAGCCGTGGGGGGGACAGGTTCTACAATGAGCAGTTCTTC. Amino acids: CASRGGDRFYNEQFF.